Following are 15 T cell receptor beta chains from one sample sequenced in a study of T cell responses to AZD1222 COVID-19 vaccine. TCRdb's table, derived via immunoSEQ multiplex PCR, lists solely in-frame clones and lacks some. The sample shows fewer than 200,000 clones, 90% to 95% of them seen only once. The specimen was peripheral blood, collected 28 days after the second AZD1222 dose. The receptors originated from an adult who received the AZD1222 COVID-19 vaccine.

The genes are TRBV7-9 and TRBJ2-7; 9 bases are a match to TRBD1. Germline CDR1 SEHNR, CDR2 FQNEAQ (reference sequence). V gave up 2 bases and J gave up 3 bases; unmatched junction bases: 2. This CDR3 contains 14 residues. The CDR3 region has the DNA TGTGCCAGCAGCTTACCGGGACAGGGCTACGAGCAGTACTTC. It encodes CASSLPGQGYEQYF. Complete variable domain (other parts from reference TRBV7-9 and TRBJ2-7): DTGVSQNPRHKITKRGQNVTFRCDPISEHNRLYWYRQTLGQGPEFLTYFQNEAQLEKSRLLSDRFSAERPKGSFSTLEIQRTEQGDSAMYLCASSLPGQGYEQYFGPGTRLTVT.

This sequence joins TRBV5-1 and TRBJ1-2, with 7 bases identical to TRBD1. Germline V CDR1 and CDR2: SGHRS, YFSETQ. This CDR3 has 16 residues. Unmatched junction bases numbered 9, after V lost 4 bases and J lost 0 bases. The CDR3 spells CASSKEGQPTNYGYTF. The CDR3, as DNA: TGCGCCAGCAGCAAGGAGGGACAGCCGACTAACTATGGCTACACCTTC.

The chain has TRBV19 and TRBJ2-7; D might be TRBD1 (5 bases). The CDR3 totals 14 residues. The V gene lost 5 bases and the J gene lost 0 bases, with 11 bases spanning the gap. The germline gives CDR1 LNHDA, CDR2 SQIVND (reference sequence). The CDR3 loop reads CASSQGSSSYEQYF. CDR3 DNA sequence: TGTGCCAGTAGTCAGGGCAGCAGCTCCTACGAGCAGTACTTC.

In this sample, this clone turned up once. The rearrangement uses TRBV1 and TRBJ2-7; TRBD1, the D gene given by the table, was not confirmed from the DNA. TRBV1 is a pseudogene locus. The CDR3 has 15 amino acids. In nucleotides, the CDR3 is TGCACCAGCAGCCATCGGGCCACAGGGGGCTACGAGCAGTACTTC. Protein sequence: CTSSHRATGGYEQYF.

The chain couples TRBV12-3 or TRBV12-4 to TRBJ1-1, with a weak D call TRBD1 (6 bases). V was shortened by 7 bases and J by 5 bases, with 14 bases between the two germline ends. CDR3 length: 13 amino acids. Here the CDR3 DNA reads TGTGCCAGCATCACCTACCAGGGGACTGAAGCTTTCTTT. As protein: CASITYQGTEAFF.

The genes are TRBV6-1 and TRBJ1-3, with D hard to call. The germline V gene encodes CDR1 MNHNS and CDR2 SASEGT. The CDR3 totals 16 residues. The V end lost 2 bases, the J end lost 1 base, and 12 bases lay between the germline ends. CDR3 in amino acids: CASSESLGLSGNTIYF. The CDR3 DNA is TGTGCCAGCAGTGAATCTTTGGGATTATCTGGAAACACCATATATTTT.

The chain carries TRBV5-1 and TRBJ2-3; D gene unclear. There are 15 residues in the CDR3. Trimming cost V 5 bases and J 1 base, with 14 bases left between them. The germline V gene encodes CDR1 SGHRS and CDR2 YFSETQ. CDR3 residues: CASSAGMFGTDTQYF. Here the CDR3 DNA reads TGCGCCAGCAGTGCCGGAATGTTCGGCACAGATACGCAGTATTTT.

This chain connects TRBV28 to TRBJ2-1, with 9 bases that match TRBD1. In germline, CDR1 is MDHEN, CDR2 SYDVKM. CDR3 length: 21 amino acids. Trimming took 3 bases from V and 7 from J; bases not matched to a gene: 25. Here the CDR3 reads CASSLDRGGPRCTKWANEQFF. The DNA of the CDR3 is TGTGCCAGCAGTTTGGACAGGGGTGGCCCCCGATGCACTAAATGGGCGAATGAGCAGTTCTTC.

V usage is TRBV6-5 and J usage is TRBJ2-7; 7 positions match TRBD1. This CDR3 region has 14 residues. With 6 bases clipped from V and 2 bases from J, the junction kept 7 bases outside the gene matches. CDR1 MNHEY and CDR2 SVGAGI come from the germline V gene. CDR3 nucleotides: TGTGCCAGCAGAGCGGACAGGCCCCCCTACGAGCAGTACTTC. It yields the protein CASRADRPPYEQYF.

CDR3 sequence reads: CASRSMSPGLFF. CDR3 bases: TGTGCCAGCAGGTCAATGTCCCCGGGACTGTTTTTT. The chain is built from TRBV12-3 or TRBV12-4 and TRBJ1-4; D unresolved. V was clipped by 6 bases and J by 13 bases, with 15 bases between them. This CDR3 comprises 12 residues.

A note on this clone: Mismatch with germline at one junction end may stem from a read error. The CDR3 DNA reads as TGTGCCAGCAGTGAAGCATGGGATATGCTCTTC. Amino acids: CASSEAWDMLF. V usage is TRBV2 and J usage is TRBJ2-1; D call uncertain. Looked up from germline, CDR1 is SNHLY and CDR2 is FYNNEI. This CDR3 has 11 residues.

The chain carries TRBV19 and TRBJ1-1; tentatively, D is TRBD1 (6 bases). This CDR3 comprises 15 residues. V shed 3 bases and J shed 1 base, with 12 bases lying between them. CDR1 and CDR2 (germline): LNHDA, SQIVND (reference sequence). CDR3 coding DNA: TGTGCCAGTAGTATGGGGGGGCAGACGAACACTGAAGCTTTCTTT. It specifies CASSMGGQTNTEAFF. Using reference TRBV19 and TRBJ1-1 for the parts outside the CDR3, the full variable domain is DGGITQSPKYLFRKEGQNVTLSCEQNLNHDAMYWYRQDPGQGLRLIYYSQIVNDFQKGDIAEGYSVSREKKESFPLTVTSAQKNPTAFYLCASSMGGQTNTEAFFGQGTRLTVV.

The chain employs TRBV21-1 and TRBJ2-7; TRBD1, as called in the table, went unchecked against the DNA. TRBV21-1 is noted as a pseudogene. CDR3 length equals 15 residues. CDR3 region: CASSKDGTGTHEQYF. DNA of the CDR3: TGTGCCAGCAGCAAAGATGGGACAGGGACCCACGAGCAGTACTTC.

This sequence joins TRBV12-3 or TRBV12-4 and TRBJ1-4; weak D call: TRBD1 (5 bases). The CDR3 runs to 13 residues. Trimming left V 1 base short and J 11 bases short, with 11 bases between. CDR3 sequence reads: CASSLESRGKLFF. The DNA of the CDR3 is TGTGCCAGCAGTTTAGAGTCTCGGGGGAAACTGTTTTTT.

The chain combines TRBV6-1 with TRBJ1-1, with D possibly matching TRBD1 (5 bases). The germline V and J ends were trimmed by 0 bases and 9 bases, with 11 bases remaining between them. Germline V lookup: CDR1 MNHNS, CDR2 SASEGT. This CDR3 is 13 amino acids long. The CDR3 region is CASSEAGRTKAFF. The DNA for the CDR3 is TGTGCCAGCAGTGAAGCGGGGCGGACTAAAGCTTTCTTT.